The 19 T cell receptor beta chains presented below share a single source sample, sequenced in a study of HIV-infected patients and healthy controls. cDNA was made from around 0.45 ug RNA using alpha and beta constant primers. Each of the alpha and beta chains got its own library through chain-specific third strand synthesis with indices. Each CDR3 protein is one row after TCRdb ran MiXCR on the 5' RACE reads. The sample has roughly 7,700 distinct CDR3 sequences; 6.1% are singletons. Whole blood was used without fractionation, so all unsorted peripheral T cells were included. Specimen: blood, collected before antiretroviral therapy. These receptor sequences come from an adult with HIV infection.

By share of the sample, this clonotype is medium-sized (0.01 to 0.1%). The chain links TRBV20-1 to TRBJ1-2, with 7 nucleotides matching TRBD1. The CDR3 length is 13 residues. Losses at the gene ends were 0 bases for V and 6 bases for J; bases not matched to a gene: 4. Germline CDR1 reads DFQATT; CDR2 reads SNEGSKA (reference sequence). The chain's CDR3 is CSARETGEDGYTF. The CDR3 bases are TGCAGTGCTAGAGAAACAGGGGAAGATGGCTACACCTTC.

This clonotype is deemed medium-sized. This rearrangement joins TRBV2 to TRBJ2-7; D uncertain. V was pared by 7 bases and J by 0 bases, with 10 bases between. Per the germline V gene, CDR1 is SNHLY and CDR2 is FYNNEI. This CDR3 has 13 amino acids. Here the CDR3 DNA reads TGTGCCAGCACGGTGGCAGACTCCTACGAGCAGTACTTC. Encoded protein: CASTVADSYEQYF.

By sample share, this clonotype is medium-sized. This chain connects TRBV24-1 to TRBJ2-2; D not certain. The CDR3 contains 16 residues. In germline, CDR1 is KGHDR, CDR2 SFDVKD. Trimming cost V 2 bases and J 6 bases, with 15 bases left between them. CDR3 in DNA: TGTGCCACCAGTGATTCACAGCCCGGGTTAGCCGGGGAGCTGTTTTTT. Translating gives CATSDSQPGLAGELFF.

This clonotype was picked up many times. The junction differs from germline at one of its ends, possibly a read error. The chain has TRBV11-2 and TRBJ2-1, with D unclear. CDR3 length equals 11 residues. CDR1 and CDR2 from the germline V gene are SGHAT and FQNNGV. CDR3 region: CASTLDSWAFF. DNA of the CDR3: TGTGCCAGCACCTTAGACTCCTGGGCGTTCTTC.

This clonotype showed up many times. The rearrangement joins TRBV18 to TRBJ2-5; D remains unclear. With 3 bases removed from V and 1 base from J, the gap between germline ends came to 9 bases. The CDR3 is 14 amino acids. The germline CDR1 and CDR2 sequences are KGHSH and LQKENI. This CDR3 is CASSPMGFQETQYF. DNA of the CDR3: TGTGCCAGCTCACCTATGGGGTTCCAAGAGACCCAGTACTTC.

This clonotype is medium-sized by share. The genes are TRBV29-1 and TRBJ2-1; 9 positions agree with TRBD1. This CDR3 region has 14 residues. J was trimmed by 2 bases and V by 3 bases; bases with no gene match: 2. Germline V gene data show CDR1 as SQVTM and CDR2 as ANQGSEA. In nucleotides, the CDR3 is TGCAGCGTTGAGGGACAGGGTACCTACAATGAGCAGTTCTTC. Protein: CSVEGQGTYNEQFF.

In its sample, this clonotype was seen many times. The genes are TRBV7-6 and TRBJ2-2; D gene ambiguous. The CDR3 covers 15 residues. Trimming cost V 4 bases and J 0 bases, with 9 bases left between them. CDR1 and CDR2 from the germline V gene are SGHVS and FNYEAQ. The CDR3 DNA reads TGTGCCAGCAGCTGGATAGGGTCGAACACCGGGGAGCTGTTTTTT. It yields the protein CASSWIGSNTGELFF. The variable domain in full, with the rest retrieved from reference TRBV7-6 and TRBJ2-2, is GAGVSQSPRYKVTKRGQDVALRCDPISGHVSLYWYRQALGQGPEFLTYFNYEAQQDKSGLPNDRFSAERPEGSISTLTIQRTEQRDSAMYRCASSWIGSNTGELFFGEGSRLTVL.

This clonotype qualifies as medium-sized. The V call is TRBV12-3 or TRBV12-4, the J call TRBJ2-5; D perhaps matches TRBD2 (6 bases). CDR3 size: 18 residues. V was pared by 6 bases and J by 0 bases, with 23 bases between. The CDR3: CASSQHARRGTYQETQYF. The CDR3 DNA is TGTGCCAGCAGCCAACATGCTCGCCGGGGGACGTACCAAGAGACCCAGTACTTC.

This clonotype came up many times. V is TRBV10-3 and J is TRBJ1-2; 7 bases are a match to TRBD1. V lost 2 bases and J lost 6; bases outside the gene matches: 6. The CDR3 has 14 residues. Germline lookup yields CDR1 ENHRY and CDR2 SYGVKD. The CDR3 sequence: CAISEGQGDNGYTF. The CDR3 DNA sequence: TGTGCCATCAGTGAGGGGCAGGGGGATAATGGCTACACCTTC.

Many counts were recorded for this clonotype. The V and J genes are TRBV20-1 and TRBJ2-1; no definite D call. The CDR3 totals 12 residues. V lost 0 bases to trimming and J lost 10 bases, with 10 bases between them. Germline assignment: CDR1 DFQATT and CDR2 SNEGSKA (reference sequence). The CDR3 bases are TGCAGTGCTAGAGAAATGAACAGAGAGCAGTTCTTC. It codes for CSAREMNREQFF.

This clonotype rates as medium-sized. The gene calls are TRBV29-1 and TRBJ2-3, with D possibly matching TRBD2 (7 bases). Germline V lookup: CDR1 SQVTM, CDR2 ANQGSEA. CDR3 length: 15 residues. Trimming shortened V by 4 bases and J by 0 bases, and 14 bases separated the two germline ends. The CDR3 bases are TGCAGCGTTGTTGGTGGGGGGGCTAGCACAGATACGCAGTATTTT. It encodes CSVVGGGASTDTQYF.

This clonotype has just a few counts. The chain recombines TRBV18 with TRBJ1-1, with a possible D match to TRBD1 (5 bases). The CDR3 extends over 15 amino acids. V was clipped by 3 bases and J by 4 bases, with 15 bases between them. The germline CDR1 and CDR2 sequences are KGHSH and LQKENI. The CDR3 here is CASSPRASRSTEAFF. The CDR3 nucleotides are TGTGCCAGCTCACCCAGGGCGTCAAGATCCACTGAAGCTTTCTTT.

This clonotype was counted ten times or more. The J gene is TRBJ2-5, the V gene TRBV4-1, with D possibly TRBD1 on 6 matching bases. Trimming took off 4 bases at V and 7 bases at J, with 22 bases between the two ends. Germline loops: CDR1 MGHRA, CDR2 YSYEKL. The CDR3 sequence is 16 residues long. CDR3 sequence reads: CASSRLSFTGSGTQYF. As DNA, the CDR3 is TGCGCCAGCAGCCGCCTAAGTTTTACAGGGAGTGGGACCCAGTACTTC.

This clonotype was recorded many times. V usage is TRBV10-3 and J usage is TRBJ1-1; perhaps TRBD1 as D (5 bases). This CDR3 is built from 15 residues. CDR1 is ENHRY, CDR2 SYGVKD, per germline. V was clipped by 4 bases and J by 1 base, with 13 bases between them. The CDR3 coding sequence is TGTGCCATCAGTGCCAGTCGGGGCCCGAACACTGAAGCTTTCTTT. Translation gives CAISASRGPNTEAFF.

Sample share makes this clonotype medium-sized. This CDR3 is CASSQDRGGGLDYGYTF. CDR3 DNA: TGTGCCAGCAGCCAAGATCGAGGGGGAGGTTTGGACTATGGCTACACCTTC. The rearrangement uses TRBV3-1 and TRBJ1-2, with D perhaps matching TRBD1 (6 bases). The CDR3 has 17 amino acids. Germline CDR1 is LGHDT and CDR2 is YNNKEL (reference sequence). Trimming removed 0 bases from V and 3 bases from J, with 17 bases in between.

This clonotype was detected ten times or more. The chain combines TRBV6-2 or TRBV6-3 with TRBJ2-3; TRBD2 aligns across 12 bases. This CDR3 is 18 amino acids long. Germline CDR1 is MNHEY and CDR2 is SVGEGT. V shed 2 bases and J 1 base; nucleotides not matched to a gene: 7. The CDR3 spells CASSYGLAGGPGTDTQYF. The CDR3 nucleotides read TGTGCCAGCAGTTACGGCCTAGCGGGGGGGCCTGGCACAGATACGCAGTATTTT.

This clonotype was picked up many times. The CDR3 DNA sequence: TGTGCCATCAGAGGGACACTAGCGGACTCCTACAATGAGCAGTTCTTC. This sequence encodes CAIRGTLADSYNEQFF. The rearrangement links TRBV10-3 to TRBJ2-1; 8 bases are shared with TRBD2. V lost 6 bases, J lost 0 bases, and 7 bases stayed unmatched. The CDR3 contains 16 residues. CDR1 ENHRY and CDR2 SYGVKD come from the germline V gene.

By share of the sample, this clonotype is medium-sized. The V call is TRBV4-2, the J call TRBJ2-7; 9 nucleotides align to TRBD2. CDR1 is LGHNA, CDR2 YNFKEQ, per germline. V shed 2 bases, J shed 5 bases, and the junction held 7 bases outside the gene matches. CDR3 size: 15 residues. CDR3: CASSQPLAGSDEQYF. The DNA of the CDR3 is TGTGCCAGCAGCCAACCTCTAGCGGGGTCCGACGAGCAGTACTTC.

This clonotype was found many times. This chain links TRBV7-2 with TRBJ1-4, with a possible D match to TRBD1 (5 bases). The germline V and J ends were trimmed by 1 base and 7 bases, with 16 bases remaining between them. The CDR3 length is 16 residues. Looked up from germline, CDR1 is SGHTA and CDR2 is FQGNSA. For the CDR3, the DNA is TGTGCCAGCAGCTTAGGCCCCAGGGAGGCGGGTGAAAAACTGTTTTTT. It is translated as CASSLGPREAGEKLFF.